Below are 10 T cell receptor beta chains sequenced from a single sample in a study of Ad26.COV2.S vaccination and SARS-CoV-2 variants (dated by TCRdb to the early 2020s). In light of the paper, this sample's treatment or condition label describes: roughly 18 received Ad26.COV2.S at low or high dose, single or two shots; about 5 received placebo; per-sample allocation not given. For vaccine and placebo recipients, the sequenced repertoires came from samples collected on day 63 after the first injection. The library came from the immunoSEQ multiplex PCR assay. The clones in this table, taken by TCRdb from immuneACCESS, are in-frame only. Not every clone is retained; where verified, under half of the shortfall comes from an unresolved V gene, and the cause of the rest is unknown. Here the sample has fewer than 400,000 clones; around four fifths occur a single time. Clones ranked in the top ten supply 2% to 2.5% of the sample.

The input for sequencing was peripheral blood, taken in a trial of Ad26.COV2.S vaccine versus placebo. Receptors were obtained from a person between 18 and 60 years old who received the Ad26.COV2.S COVID-19 vaccine or a placebo.

The chain carries TRBV5-4 and TRBJ2-3; D may match TRBD1 or TRBD2 (6 bases each). This CDR3 contains 18 residues. Per germline, CDR1 SGHNT and CDR2 YYREEE (reference sequence). The ends were cut back, 4 bases at V and 3 bases at J, with 24 bases in the middle. CDR3 protein: CASSSPASGGRRTDTQYF. Here the CDR3 DNA reads TGTGCCAGCAGCAGTCCCGCTAGTGGGGGGCGCCGGACAGATACGCAGTATTTT.

The J gene is TRBJ2-7, the V gene TRBV18; D unclear. Between the trimmed V and J ends, which lost 2 bases and 7 bases, there was a span of 9 bases. This CDR3 region has 12 residues. Germline CDR1 reads KGHSH; CDR2 reads LQKENI. CDR3 coding DNA: TGTGCCAGCTCACCAGGGTTAGGGGAGCAGTACTTC. This sequence encodes CASSPGLGEQYF.

The rearrangement links TRBV5-1 to TRBJ1-2; D unresolved. Trimming left V 4 bases short and J 6 bases short, with 13 bases between. Germline CDR1 is SGHRS and CDR2 is YFSETQ. This CDR3 comprises 13 residues. The CDR3 loop reads CASSIRMVDGYTF. DNA of the CDR3: TGCGCCAGCAGCATCAGGATGGTGGATGGCTACACCTTC.

The chain uses TRBV15 and TRBJ1-5; no definite D call. V lost 1 base and J lost 0, with 13 bases in between. This CDR3 contains 17 residues. Germline-derived CDR1 and CDR2 are LNHNV and YYDKDF (reference sequence). Written as DNA, the CDR3 is TGTGCCACCAGCAGAGTTGGGGTACATTATAGCAATCAGCCCCAGCATTTT. Residues: CATSRVGVHYSNQPQHF.

V is TRBV5-4 and J is TRBJ2-1, with TRBD2 matching 7 bases. Unmatched junction bases numbered 6, after V lost 0 bases and J lost 0 bases. Germline V gives CDR1 SGHNT, CDR2 YYREEE (reference sequence). The CDR3 length is 17 residues. The CDR3 DNA reads TGTGCCAGCAGCTTGGTGGGAGGGAAAGCCTCCTACAATGAGCAGTTCTTC. Amino acids: CASSLVGGKASYNEQFF. Full variable domain (rest looked up from reference TRBV5-4 and TRBJ2-1): ETGVTQSPTHLIKTRGQQVTLRCSSQSGHNTVSWYQQALGQGPQFIFQYYREEENGRGNFPPRFSGLQFPNYSSELNVNALELDDSALYLCASSLVGGKASYNEQFFGPGTRLTVL.

The chain joins TRBV7-9 to TRBJ1-1; 8 nucleotides align to TRBD1. With 1 base clipped from V and 1 base from J, the junction kept 8 bases outside the gene matches. Germline assignment: CDR1 SEHNR and CDR2 FQNEAQ (reference sequence). CDR3 length: 17 residues. CDR3 in DNA: TGTGCCAGCAGCTTAGACTTTGAGGACAGGGAGAACACTGAAGCTTTCTTT. This codes for CASSLDFEDRENTEAFF.

The rearrangement links TRBV18 to TRBJ1-6; D gene ambiguous. This CDR3 spans 15 amino acids. CDR1 and CDR2 from the germline V gene are KGHSH and LQKENI. The ends were cut back, 6 bases at V and 7 bases at J, with 16 bases in the middle. DNA for the CDR3: TGTGCCAGCTCCCCCCAGGCAGGACTGAATTCACCCCTCCACTTT. Its translation is CASSPQAGLNSPLHF.

The rearrangement links TRBV21-1 to TRBJ1-1. TRBV21-1 is described as a pseudogene. There are 16 residues in the CDR3. The CDR3 loop reads CASSKKGGEANTEAFF. CDR3 DNA sequence: TGTGCCAGCAGCAAAAAGGGTGGGGAGGCGAACACTGAAGCTTTCTTT.

The chain is built from TRBV27 and TRBJ1-1, with 9 nucleotides matching TRBD1. Germline V gene lookup returns CDR1 MNHEY and CDR2 SMNVEV (reference sequence). Unmatched junction bases numbered 7, after V lost 7 bases and J lost 4 bases. The CDR3 consists of 14 residues. CDR3 sequence: CASKNGDRVTEAFF. CDR3 sequence (DNA): TGTGCCAGCAAAAACGGGGACAGGGTCACTGAAGCTTTCTTT.

This chain connects TRBV5-1 to TRBJ1-2; D not resolved. CDR3 length: 13 amino acids. V lost 5 bases to trimming and J lost 5 bases, with 13 bases between them. Looked up from germline, CDR1 is SGHRS and CDR2 is YFSETQ. The CDR3 nucleotides are TGCGCCAGCAGTCCGGGTATATTGTATGGCTACACCTTC. It specifies CASSPGILYGYTF.